A selection of T cell receptor beta chains follows, all from one sample in a study of T cell changes during pregnancy in multiple sclerosis. The table came from immunoSEQ multiplex PCR; TCRdb's copy has only in-frame clones and leaves some out. In the table there are approximately 48,000 clones, about 88% of which are singletons. The source was CD8+ T cells from peripheral blood mononuclear cells, collected before pregnancy. The receptors were sampled from a female donor with multiple sclerosis, enrolled in a pregnancy study. CDR3s include the opening cysteine and the closing phenylalanine or tryptophan. D genes are given only for firm matches. Some rows have no size entry. The others give once, few or many, or a class for an expanded clone.

size	J	V	D	DNA	CDR3
-	TRBJ1-5	TRBV5-6	-	TGTGCCAGCAGCTTAGGGGGGGACCCTCAGCCCCAGCATTTT	CASSLGGDPQPQHF
-	TRBJ2-1	TRBV6-4	-	TGTGCCAGCAGCGAAGGAGGGGGCGAAACCTACAATGAGCAGTTCTTC	CASSEGGGETYNEQFF
-	TRBJ2-4	TRBV27	TRBD2	TGTGCCAGCGGGGAGGGACTAGCAGGCATTCAGTACTTC	CASGEGLAGIQYF
-	TRBJ2-7	TRBV4-1	-	TGCGCCAGCAGCCAAGAATGGGGGGCCTACGAGCAGTACTTC	CASSQEWGAYEQYF
-	TRBJ2-3	TRBV12-5	-	TGTGCTAGTGGGTTGCTGGGGGGGCCCGGGGATACGCAGTATTTT	CASGLLGGPGDTQYF
-	TRBJ2-3	TRBV9	TRBD1	TGTGCCAGCAGCGTTTCCGGGACAGACACAGATACGCAGTATTTT	CASSVSGTDTDTQYF
once	TRBJ1-2	TRBV14	-	TGTGCCAGCAGTCTGGACAGAGTTGAAGGCTACACCTTC	CASSLDRVEGYTF
-	TRBJ1-5	TRBV6-5	TRBD1	TGTGCCAGCAGTTATATCCAGGGGGCGAATCAGCCCCAGCATTTT	CASSYIQGANQPQHF
-	TRBJ1-1	TRBV7-6	-	TGTGCCAGCGGAGGGTCTGCGGGCAACACTGAAGCTTTCTTT	CASGGSAGNTEAFF
-	TRBJ2-3	TRBV6-1	TRBD2	TGTGCCAGCAAGAGCGGGGGGGCATGGGATACGCAGTATTTT	CASKSGGAWDTQYF
once	TRBJ2-7	TRBV9	TRBD1	TGTGCCAGCAGCGAGGGGACAGGGGCTAGGGAGCAGTACTTC	CASSEGTGAREQYF
-	TRBJ1-6	TRBV27	TRBD1	TGTGCCAGCTCGGGACAGGGGACACCCCTCCACTTT	CASSGQGTPLHF
once	TRBJ2-7	TRBV4-2	-	TGTGCCAGCAGCCAAGGGGGAGGATACGAGCAGTACTTC	CASSQGGGYEQYF
-	TRBJ2-7	TRBV19	TRBD1	TGTGCCAGTAGCCCGACAGGGGGCCCCTACGAGCAGTACTTC	CASSPTGGPYEQYF
few	TRBJ1-3	TRBV25-1	-	TGTGCCAGCAGTGAATTCTTCGAGAACACCATATATTTT	CASSEFFENTIYF
-	TRBJ2-3	TRBV19	-	TGTGCCAGTAGAGACGAACTACCCGGAGATACGCAGTATTTT	CASRDELPGDTQYF
-	TRBJ1-5	TRBV19	-	TGTGCCAGTAGTACGGAGCTTCAGCCCCAGCATTTT	CASSTELQPQHF
-	TRBJ1-5	TRBV18	-	TGTGCCAGCTCACCACTTCGCGGTCAGCCCCAGCATTTT	CASSPLRGQPQHF
-	TRBJ2-1	TRBV12-5	TRBD2	TGTGCTAGTGGTTCGGGGGGGTACAATGAGCAGTTCTTC	CASGSGGYNEQFF
-	TRBJ2-7	TRBV19	-	TGTGCCAGTAGTATGGGGGGGGCAGGCGAGCAGTACTTC	CASSMGGAGEQYF
-	TRBJ2-2	TRBV13	TRBD2	TGTGCCAGCAGCTTAGATCAGCGGGGGACCGGGGAGCTGTTTTTT	CASSLDQRGTGELFF
-	TRBJ2-1	TRBV9	-	TGTGCCAGCAGCGTATCAGGACAAGTCCACAATGAGCAGTTCTTC	CASSVSGQVHNEQFF
once	TRBJ1-1	TRBV9	-	TGTGCCAGCTCCACGGGGAACACTGAAGCTTTCTTT	CASSTGNTEAFF
-	TRBJ2-5	TRBV4-1	TRBD2	TGCGCCAGCAGCCAAGGAGCGGGGGCGGAGACCCAGTACTTC	CASSQGAGAETQYF
-	TRBJ1-2	TRBV9	-	TGTGCCAGCAGCCAAGTGACAGTACCCTATGGCTACACCTTC	CASSQVTVPYGYTF
-	TRBJ1-2	TRBV6-5	TRBD1	TGTGCCAGCGGAACAGGGGGCGATGGCTACACCTTC	CASGTGGDGYTF
-	TRBJ2-7	TRBV4-1	TRBD1	TGCGCCAGCAGCCAGCCACCGGACAGGAGCTCCTACGAGCAGTACTTC	CASSQPPDRSSYEQYF
-	TRBJ2-2	TRBV6-6	-	TGTGCCAGCAGTTACGGTGCGGGCGGGGAGCTGTTTTTT	CASSYGAGGELFF
-	TRBJ2-2	TRBV13	-	TGTGCCAGCAGCTTAGAGCCGGGAACCGGGGAGCTGTTTTTT	CASSLEPGTGELFF
-	TRBJ1-4	TRBV29-1	TRBD1	TGCAGCGCGACAGGGGCGGGGGAAAAACTGTTTTTT	CSATGAGEKLFF
-	TRBJ2-7	TRBV13	-	TGTGCCAGCAGCTTAGGCGGGACACCGGGCTACGAGCAGTACTTC	CASSLGGTPGYEQYF
-	TRBJ2-7	TRBV27	-	TGTGCCAGCAGTTACGGGACTGAGGGTTACGAGCAGTACTTC	CASSYGTEGYEQYF
-	TRBJ2-2	TRBV11-2	TRBD2	TGTGCCAGCAGCCCGACTAGCGGGGCATACACCGGGGAGCTGTTTTTT	CASSPTSGAYTGELFF